The clone carrying this T cell receptor (beta chain) appeared once. The sample is drawn from a study of shared T cell receptors in the human thymus. The method was immunoSEQ multiplex PCR; TCRdb's version includes in-frame clones alone and lacks a portion of them. The repertoire consists of 630,000 or so clones, with 80% to 90% occurring once and the leading ten covering roughly 0.0086%. A further study also used this sample, focusing on human thymus T cells. As that report states: Among the donors, all were healthy Finnish infants having corrective surgery for congenital heart defects.

Sequencing input: thymocytes. This clonotype was sampled from a boy less than two years old with a congenital heart defect.

The CDR3 is CASSPGDRNYEQYF. The DNA for the CDR3 is TGTGCCAGCAGCCCCGGGGACAGGAACTACGAGCAGTACTTC. The chain uses TRBV7-2 and TRBJ2-5; TRBD1 aligns across 8 bases. Near its end, the DNA agrees better with TRBJ2-7, so the J call may be wrong. This CDR3 contains 14 residues. From germline, CDR1 is SGHTA and CDR2 FQGNSA.